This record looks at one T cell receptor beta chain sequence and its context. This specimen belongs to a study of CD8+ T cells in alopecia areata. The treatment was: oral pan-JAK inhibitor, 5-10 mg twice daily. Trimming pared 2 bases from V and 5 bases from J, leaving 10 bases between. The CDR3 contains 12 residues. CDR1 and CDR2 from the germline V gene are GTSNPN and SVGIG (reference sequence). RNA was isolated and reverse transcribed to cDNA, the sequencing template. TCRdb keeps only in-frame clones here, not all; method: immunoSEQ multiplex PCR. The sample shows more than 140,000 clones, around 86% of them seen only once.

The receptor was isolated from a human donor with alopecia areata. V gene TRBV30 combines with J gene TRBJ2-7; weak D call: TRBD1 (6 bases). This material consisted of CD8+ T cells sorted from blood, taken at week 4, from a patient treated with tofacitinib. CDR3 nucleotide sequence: TGTGCCTGGAGTACAGGGAGACACGAGCAGTACTTC. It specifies CAWSTGRHEQYF.